A selection of T cell receptor beta chains follows, all from one sample in a study of T cell changes during pregnancy in multiple sclerosis. Sequenced by immunoSEQ multiplex PCR; TCRdb stores in-frame clones only, minus some. The repertoire has around 32,000 clones, approximately 90% of them found once; the top ten carry roughly 7.9%. The material sequenced was CD8+ T cells from peripheral blood mononuclear cells, taken before pregnancy. The source of these receptors is a female donor with multiple sclerosis, enrolled in a pregnancy study. The CDR3 runs from the conserved cysteine through the conserved F or W. A D gene is named only where the DNA matches it firmly. Rows may omit the clone size; those that give it use once, few, many or a size class.

d_call,j_call,clone_size,v_call,cdr3_nt,cdr3_aa
.,TRBJ2-1,.,TRBV25-1,TGTGCCAGCAGTGAGAGCGGAAATGCCTACAATGAGCAGTTCTTC,CASSESGNAYNEQFF
TRBD2,TRBJ2-7,few,TRBV6-5,TGTGCCAGCAGTTCGGGACTAGCGGGAGCCTTAGCCGAGCAGTACTTC,CASSSGLAGALAEQYF
TRBD2,TRBJ2-7,once,TRBV7-9,TGTGCCAGCAGCCTAGCGGGGGGGAGCTCCTACGAGCAGTACTTC,CASSLAGGSSYEQYF
.,TRBJ1-6,.,TRBV21-1,TGTGCCAGCAGCAAAAAACGGACAGGGGATAATTCACCCCTCCACTTT,CASSKKRTGDNSPLHF
.,TRBJ1-6,.,TRBV5-1,TGCGCCAGCAGCTTGCGTGCCAGGGCCGAATATAATTCACCCCTCCACTTT,CASSLRARAEYNSPLHF
TRBD2,TRBJ2-1,.,TRBV7-6,TGTGCCAGCAGCCTACTAGCGTCCAACCACAATGAGCAGTTCTTC,CASSLLASNHNEQFF
.,TRBJ1-6,.,TRBV7-6,TGTGCCAGCAGCTTAGATGGGGGCGGCAATTCACCCCTCCACTTT,CASSLDGGGNSPLHF
.,TRBJ2-7,.,TRBV21-1,TGTGCCAGCAGCAAAGCTTGGGGGGGTAAGCCTTCCTACGAGCAGTACTTC,CASSKAWGGKPSYEQYF
TRBD1,TRBJ2-3,.,TRBV14,TGTGCCAGCAGCCAAGTCAGTACAGGGGAAACGGATACGCAGTATTTT,CASSQVSTGETDTQYF
TRBD2,TRBJ2-1,.,TRBV7-2,TGTGCCAGCAGCTTATTAGCTAGCGGCATTTACAATGAGCAGTTCTTC,CASSLLASGIYNEQFF
.,TRBJ2-7,few,TRBV18,TGTGCCAGCTCACCCGGTTACGAGCAGTACTTC,CASSPGYEQYF